This TCR beta chain was sequenced during a study of cytomegalovirus exposure and HLA in healthy donors. The PCR ran on 60 Vbeta and 13 Jbeta primers. Profiling relied on immunoSEQ multiplex PCR, and the TCRdb table lists in-frame clones only, not all of them. Altogether about 80,000 clones are present, around 77% being singletons, with the ten largest covering 22%. Specimen: PBMCs. This TCR came from a woman aged 35 to 49 in good health and CMV-seropositive.

The CDR3, as DNA: TGTGCCAGTAGTATCGCGGGGTACGAGCAGTACTTC. Protein: CASSIAGYEQYF. The rearrangement uses TRBV19 and TRBJ2-7; D possibly corresponds to TRBD2 (6 bases). Between the trimmed V and J ends, which lost 3 bases and 4 bases, there was a span of 7 bases. The length of the CDR3 is 12 residues. CDR1 and CDR2 (germline): LNHDA, SQIVND (reference sequence).